This T cell receptor (beta chain) originates from a study of cytomegalovirus exposure and HLA in healthy donors. This clone came up a few times. Both 60 Vbeta primers and 13 Jbeta primers went into the PCR. Method: immunoSEQ multiplex PCR; TCRdb's copy keeps in-frame clones and lacks some. Of around 190,000 clones listed, under 9.5% were seen once; the top ten hold approximately 1.5%. V was pared by 8 bases and J by 4 bases, with 6 bases of the junction left unmatched. CDR1 MNHNS and CDR2 SASEGT come from the germline V gene. The CDR3 is 13 amino acids. The receptor's source is a woman aged 25 to 45 in good health and CMV-seropositive. The specimen sequenced was PBMCs. This rearrangement joins TRBV6-1 to TRBJ2-5; the match to TRBD2 covers 8 bases. For the CDR3, the DNA is TGTGCCAGCTCCGGGCTAGCGGGAGAGACCCAGTACTTC. Encoded protein: CASSGLAGETQYF.